This T cell receptor (beta chain) comes out of a study of molecular identifiers for immune sequencing clone quantification. About the study: In replicates, RNA from roughly 20,000 or 100,000 naive CD8 cells was split five ways, four sequenced.

This clonotype was detected many times. TCRdb re-derived calls from the PCR reads in MiXCR, one entry per CDR3 protein. The sample yields 250,000 to 400,000 distinct CDR3 sequences, about 22% seen once. Germline CDR1 and CDR2: SNHLY and FYNNEI. Trimming stripped 11 bases from V and 0 bases from J, with 18 bases between. CDR3 length equals 15 residues. V is TRBV2 and J is TRBJ2-3; D ambiguous. Sequencing was carried out using naive CD8+ T cells from blood, with Jurkat cell RNA spiked in. Described subset: FACS-sorted CD8+CD4-CCR7+CD45RA+ naive T cells. The TCR was taken from a human donor in good health. Some libraries in this study had Jurkat cell RNA spiked in. The CDR3 reads CAATETRASTDTQYF. The DNA of the CDR3 is TGTGCCGCTACCGAGACTCGAGCTAGCACAGATACGCAGTATTTT.